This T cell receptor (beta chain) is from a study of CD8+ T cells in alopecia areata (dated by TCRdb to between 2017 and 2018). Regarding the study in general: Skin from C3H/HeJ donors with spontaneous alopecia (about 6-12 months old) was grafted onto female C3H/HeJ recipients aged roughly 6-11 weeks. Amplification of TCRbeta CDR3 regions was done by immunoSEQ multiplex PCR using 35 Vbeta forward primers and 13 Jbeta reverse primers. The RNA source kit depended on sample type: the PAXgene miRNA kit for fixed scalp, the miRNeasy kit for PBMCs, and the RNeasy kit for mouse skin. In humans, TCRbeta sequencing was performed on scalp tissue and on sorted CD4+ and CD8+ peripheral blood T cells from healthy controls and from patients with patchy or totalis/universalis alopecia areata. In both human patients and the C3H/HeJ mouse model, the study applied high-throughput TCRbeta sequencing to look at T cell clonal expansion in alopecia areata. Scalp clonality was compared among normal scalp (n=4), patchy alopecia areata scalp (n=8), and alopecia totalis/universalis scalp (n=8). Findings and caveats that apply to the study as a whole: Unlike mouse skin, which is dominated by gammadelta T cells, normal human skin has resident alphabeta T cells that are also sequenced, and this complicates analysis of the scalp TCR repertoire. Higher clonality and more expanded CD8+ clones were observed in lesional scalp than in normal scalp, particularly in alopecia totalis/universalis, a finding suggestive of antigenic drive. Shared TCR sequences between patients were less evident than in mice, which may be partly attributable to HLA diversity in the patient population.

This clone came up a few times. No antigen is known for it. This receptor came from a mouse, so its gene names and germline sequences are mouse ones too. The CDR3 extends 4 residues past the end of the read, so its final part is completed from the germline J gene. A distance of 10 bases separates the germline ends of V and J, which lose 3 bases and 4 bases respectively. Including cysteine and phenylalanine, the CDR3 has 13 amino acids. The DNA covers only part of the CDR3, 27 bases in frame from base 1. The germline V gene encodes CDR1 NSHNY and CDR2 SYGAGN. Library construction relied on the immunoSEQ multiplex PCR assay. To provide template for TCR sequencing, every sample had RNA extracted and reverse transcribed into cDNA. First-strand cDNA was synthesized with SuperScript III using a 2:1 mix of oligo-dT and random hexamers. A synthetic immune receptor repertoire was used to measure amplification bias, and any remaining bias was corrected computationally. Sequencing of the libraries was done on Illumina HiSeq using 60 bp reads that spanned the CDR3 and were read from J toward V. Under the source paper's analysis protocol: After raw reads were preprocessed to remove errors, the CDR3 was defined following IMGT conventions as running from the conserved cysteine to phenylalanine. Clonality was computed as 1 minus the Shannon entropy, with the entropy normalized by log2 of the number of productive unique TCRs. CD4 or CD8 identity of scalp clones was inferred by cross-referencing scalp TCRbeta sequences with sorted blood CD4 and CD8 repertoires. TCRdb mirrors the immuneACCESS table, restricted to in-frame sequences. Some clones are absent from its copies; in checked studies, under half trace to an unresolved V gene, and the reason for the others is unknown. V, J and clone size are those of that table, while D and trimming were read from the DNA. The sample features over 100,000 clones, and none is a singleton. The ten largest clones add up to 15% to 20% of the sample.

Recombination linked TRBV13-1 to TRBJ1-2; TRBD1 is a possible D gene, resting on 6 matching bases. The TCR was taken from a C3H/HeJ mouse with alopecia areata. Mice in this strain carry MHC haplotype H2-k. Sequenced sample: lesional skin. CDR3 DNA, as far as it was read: TGTGCCAGCAGTGTCTCACAGGGCTCC. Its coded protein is CASSVSQGS. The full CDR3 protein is CASSVSQGSDYTF.